The rows below give T cell receptor beta chains drawn from one sample of a study of blood T cell repertoires in COVID-19. Produced via immunoSEQ multiplex PCR; TCRdb's table is partial and in-frame only. The table records 150,000 to 200,000 clones, roughly 76% of them present only once. The sample was peripheral blood. These receptors were collected from a woman aged 50 to 60 with active or convalescent COVID-19. The CDR3 runs from the conserved cysteine through the conserved F or W. Fields, in order: CDR3 DNA, CDR3 protein, J gene, V gene, D gene, clone size. A D gene is named only where the DNA matches it firmly. Clone size is shown for a subset of rows, as once, few, many or a class of expanded clone.

TGTGCCACCCTGGGACAGGGGGGTAAGGATGAGCAGTTCTTC	CATLGQGGKDEQFF	TRBJ2-1	TRBV6-5	TRBD1	-
TGTGCCAGCAGTGATGGCGGGGGGCGACGTATTCAGTACTTC	CASSDGGGRRIQYF	TRBJ2-4	TRBV2	TRBD2	-
TGTGCCAGCACCGACAGGGACGAAGCTTTCTTT	CASTDRDEAFF	TRBJ1-1	TRBV28	TRBD1	-
TGTGCCAGCAGTACCCGAGGGACAGGATTAAAGCAGCCCCAGCATTTT	CASSTRGTGLKQPQHF	TRBJ1-5	TRBV2	TRBD1	few
TGTGCCAGCGGGAGCCAAACCTACAATGAGCAGTTCTTC	CASGSQTYNEQFF	TRBJ2-1	TRBV6-5	-	-
TGTGCCAGCAGCTTAGCGGGGAACAGGGCTCGGGCTGAAGCTTTCTTT	CASSLAGNRARAEAFF	TRBJ1-1	TRBV7-9	-	-
TGTGCCAGTAGTATGGCAGGAAGTCGGAATGAGCAGTTCTTC	CASSMAGSRNEQFF	TRBJ2-1	TRBV19	-	-
TGTGCCAGCAGCCCCCGGGACAGGGGCACTGAAGCTTTCTTT	CASSPRDRGTEAFF	TRBJ1-1	TRBV3-1/TRBV3-2	TRBD1	-
TGTGCCAGCAGCTTTAATCGAGACACTGAAGCTTTCTTT	CASSFNRDTEAFF	TRBJ1-1	TRBV11-1	-	-
TGTGCCAGCAGCTTAGGCAGGGTCAATGAGCAGTTCTTC	CASSLGRVNEQFF	TRBJ2-1	TRBV7-8	-	-
TGTGCCAGCAAGACAGCTAACTATGGCTACACCTTC	CASKTANYGYTF	TRBJ1-2	TRBV6-5	-	few
TGTGCCAGCAGAGTGGGACAGGGCTACGAGCAGTACTTC	CASRVGQGYEQYF	TRBJ2-7	TRBV2	TRBD1	-
TGTGCCAGCAGCTACAGGGGAACGGGAGGGAGCCGCACCGGGGAGCTGTTTTTT	CASSYRGTGGSRTGELFF	TRBJ2-2	TRBV7-8	-	-
TGTGCCAGCAGTCGGGTGACTGAAGCTTTCTTT	CASSRVTEAFF	TRBJ1-1	TRBV12-3/TRBV12-4	-	-
TGTGCCAGCTCACCACCTTTTGACCAGGTTGAGCAGTTCTTC	CASSPPFDQVEQFF	TRBJ2-1	TRBV18	-	-
TGTGCCAGCAGTCCAACTAGCGGTCAAGAGACCCAGTACTTC	CASSPTSGQETQYF	TRBJ2-5	TRBV28	TRBD2	-
TGTGCCAGCAGTACCTCGGGGGAGACCCAGTACTTC	CASSTSGETQYF	TRBJ2-5	TRBV27	-	few
TGTGCCAGCAGCTACACGGGACTAGCGGGAGCAGGGACAGATACGCAGTATTTT	CASSYTGLAGAGTDTQYF	TRBJ2-3	TRBV7-3	TRBD2	-
TGTGCCACCAATCCGGACAGGTCTGGCTATGGCTACACCTTC	CATNPDRSGYGYTF	TRBJ1-2	TRBV2	TRBD1	few
TGTGCCAGCAGCATCCGACAGGGGATTGGCACCTACGAGCAGTACTTC	CASSIRQGIGTYEQYF	TRBJ2-7	TRBV7-6	TRBD1	-
TGTGCCAGCAGCCCGAGGCCGTTGGATACGCAGTATTTT	CASSPRPLDTQYF	TRBJ2-3	TRBV7-3	-	few
TGTGCCTGGAACAGGGGTCGCACCGGGGAGCTGTTTTTT	CAWNRGRTGELFF	TRBJ2-2	TRBV30	TRBD1	-